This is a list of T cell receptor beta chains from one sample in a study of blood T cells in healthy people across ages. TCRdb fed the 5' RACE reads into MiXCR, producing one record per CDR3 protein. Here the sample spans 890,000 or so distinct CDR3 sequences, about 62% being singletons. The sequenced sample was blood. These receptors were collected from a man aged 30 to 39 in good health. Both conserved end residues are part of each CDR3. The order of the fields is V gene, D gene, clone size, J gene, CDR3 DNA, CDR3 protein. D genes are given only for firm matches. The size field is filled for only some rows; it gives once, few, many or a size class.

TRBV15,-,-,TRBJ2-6,TGTGCCACCAGCAGAGGCCTCTCTGGGGCCAACGTCCTGACTTTC,CATSRGLSGANVLTF
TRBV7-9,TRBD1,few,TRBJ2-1,TGTGCCAGCAGCTTAGGACTCGGGACAGGGAATGAGCAGTTCTTC,CASSLGLGTGNEQFF
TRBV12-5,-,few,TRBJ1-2,TGTGCTAGTGGTTTTGGGACACGGCGGAATGGCTACACCTTC,CASGFGTRRNGYTF
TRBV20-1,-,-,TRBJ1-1,TGCAGTGCCCTATGGGCCGGGGAAGCTTTCTTT,CSALWAGEAFF
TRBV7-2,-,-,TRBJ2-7,TGTGCCAGCAGCTGGGTAGACACCTCCTCCTACGAGCAGTACTTC,CASSWVDTSSYEQYF
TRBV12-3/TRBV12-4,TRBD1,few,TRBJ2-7,TGTGCCAGCAGTGAAACAGGGGCCGAGCAGTACTTC,CASSETGAEQYF
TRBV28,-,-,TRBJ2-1,TGTGCCAGCTACCCCGCGGGGGGGACAGGGAACAATGAGCAGTTCTTC,CASYPAGGTGNNEQFF
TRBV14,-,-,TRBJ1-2,TGTGCCAGCAGCCACGGCAGTTTTTCCTATGGCTACACCTTC,CASSHGSFSYGYTF
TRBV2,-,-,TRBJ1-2,TGTGCCAGCAGCTTGAGGACGTCCCTCTCACTTAACTATGGCTACACCTTC,CASSLRTSLSLNYGYTF
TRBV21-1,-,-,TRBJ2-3,TGTGCCAGCAGCAAAATGGAGGGACGGGGCACAGATACGCAGTATTTT,CASSKMEGRGTDTQYF
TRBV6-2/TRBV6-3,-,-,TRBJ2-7,TGTGCCAGCAGTTACCGGACAGCCTACGAGCAGTACTTC,CASSYRTAYEQYF
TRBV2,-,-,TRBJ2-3,TGTGCATTCAGGGGCGGGGCTACAGATACGCAGTATTTT,CAFRGGATDTQYF
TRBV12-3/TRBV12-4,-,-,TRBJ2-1,TGTGCCAGCGGACTTGGGGGGGCCTCCACCAATGAGCAGTTCTTC,CASGLGGASTNEQFF
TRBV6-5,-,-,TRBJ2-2,TGTGCCAGCAGGCATATAAGGGCCGGGGCCGGGGAGCTGTTTTTT,CASRHIRAGAGELFF
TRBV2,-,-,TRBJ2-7,TGTGCCAGCAGTGAGTCGGCAGGGGCCTACGAGCAGTACTTC,CASSESAGAYEQYF
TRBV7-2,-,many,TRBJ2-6,TGTGCCAGCAGCTTAGCCAGCTCTGGGGCCAACGTCCTGACTTTC,CASSLASSGANVLTF
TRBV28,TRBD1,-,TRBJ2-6,TGTGCCAGCAGTACACGGACAGGTACCCCTCTCTCTGGGGCCAACGTCCTGACTTTC,CASSTRTGTPLSGANVLTF
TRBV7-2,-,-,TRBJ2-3,TGTGCCATCCAACGGGGGGCCACAGATACGCAGTATTTT,CAIQRGATDTQYF
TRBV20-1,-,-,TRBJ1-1,TGCAGTGCTACGGGTCGGGAAGTGGACACTGAAGCTTTCTTT,CSATGREVDTEAFF
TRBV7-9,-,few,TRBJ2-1,TGTGCCAGCAGCGATACAGAGTACAATGAGCAGTTCTTC,CASSDTEYNEQFF
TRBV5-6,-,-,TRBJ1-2,TGTGCCAGCAGCCAAGAGCCACAGGGCTTCTATGGCTACACCTTC,CASSQEPQGFYGYTF
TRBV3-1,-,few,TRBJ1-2,TGTGCCAGCAGCCAGCGCTCCTATGGCTACACCTTC,CASSQRSYGYTF
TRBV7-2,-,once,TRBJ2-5,TGTGCCAGCAGCCCAATAGTGTTGGAGACCCAGTACTTC,CASSPIVLETQYF